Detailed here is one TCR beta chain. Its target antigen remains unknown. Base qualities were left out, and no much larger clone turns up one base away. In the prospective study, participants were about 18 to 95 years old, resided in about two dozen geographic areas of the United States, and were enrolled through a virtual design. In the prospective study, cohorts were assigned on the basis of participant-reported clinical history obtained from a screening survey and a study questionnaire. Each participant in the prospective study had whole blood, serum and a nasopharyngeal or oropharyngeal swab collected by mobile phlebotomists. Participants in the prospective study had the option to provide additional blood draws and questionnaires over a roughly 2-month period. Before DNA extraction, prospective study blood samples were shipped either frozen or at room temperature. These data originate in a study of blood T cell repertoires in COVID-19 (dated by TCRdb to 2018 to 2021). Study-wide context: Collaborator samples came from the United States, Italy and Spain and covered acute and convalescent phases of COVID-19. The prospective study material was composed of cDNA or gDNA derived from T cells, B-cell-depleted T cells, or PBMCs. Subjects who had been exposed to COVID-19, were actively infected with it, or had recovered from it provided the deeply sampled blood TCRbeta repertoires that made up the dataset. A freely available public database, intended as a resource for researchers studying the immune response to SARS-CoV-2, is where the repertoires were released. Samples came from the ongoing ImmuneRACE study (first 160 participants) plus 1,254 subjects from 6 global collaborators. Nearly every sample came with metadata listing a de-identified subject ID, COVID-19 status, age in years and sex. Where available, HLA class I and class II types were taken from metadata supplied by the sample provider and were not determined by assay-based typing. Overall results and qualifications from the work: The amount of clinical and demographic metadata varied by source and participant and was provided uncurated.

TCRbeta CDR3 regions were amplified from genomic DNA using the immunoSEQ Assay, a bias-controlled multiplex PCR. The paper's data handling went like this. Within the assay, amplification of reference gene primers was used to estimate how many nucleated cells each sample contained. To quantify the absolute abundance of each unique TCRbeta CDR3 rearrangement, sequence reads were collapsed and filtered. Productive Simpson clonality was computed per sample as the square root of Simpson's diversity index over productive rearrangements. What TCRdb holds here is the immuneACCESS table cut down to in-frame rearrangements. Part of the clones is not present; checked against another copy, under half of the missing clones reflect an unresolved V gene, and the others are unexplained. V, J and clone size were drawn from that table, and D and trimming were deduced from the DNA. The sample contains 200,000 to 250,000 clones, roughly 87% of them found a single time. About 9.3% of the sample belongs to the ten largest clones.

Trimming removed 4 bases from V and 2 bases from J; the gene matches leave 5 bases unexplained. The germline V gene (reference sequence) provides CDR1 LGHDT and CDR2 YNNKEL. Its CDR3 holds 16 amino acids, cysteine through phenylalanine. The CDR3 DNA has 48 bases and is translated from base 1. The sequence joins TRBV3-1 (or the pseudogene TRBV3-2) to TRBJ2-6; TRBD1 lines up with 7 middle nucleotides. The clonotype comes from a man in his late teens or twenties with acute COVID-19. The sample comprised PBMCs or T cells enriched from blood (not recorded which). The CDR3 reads CASSLRQGTGANVLTF. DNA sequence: TGTGCCAGCAGCCTAAGACAGGGTACTGGGGCCAACGTCCTGACTTTC.